This T cell receptor beta chain was profiled in a study of blood T cell repertoires in COVID-19. As for the study in general: Italy, Spain and the United States were the sources of the convalescent and acute COVID-19 samples. PBMCs, B-cell-depleted T cells, or T cells provided the cDNA or gDNA that made up the material.

Patients of the Seattle cohort, enrolled during active infection, were followed longitudinally. V lost 2 bases to trimming and J lost 12 bases; unmatched junction nucleotides: 8. There are 14 residues in the CDR3. Germline CDR1 and CDR2: SGHAT and FQNNGV. Authors' analysis steps: The authors estimated nucleated cell counts from reference gene primer amplification. Assay used: immunoSEQ multiplex PCR; TCRdb lists only in-frame clones, some missing. V, J and clone size are taken as reported in that table, and D and trimming were inferred from the DNA itself. In the table there are about 210,000 clones, 70% to 90% of which are singletons.

The chain has TRBV11-2 and TRBJ1-4; TRBD1 matches at 8 bases. The sequence was collected from a man aged 50-59 years with COVID-19, enrolled during active disease. The sequenced material came from peripheral blood. CDR3 in amino acids: CASSLRRQGAELFF. The CDR3 nucleotides are TGTGCCAGCAGCTTACGGCGGCAGGGGGCTGAACTGTTTTTT.